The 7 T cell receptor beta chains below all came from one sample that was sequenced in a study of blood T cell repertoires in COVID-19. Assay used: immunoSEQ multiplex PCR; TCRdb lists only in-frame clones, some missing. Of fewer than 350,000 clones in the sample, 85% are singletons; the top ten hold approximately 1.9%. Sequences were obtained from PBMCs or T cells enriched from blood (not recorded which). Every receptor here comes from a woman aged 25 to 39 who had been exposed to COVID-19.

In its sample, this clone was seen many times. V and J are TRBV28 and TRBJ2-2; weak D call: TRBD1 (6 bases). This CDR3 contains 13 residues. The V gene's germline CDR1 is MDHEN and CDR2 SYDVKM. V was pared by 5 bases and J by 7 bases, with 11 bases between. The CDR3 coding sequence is TGTGCCAGCAGTCAGGGGAATGACGGGGAGCTGTTTTTT. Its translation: CASSQGNDGELFF.

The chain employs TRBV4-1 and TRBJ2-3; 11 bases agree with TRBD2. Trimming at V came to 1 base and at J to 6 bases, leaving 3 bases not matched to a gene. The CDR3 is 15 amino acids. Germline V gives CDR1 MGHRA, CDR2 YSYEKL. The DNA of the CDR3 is TGCGCCAGCAGCCAAGCGTCTAGCGGGAGGGATACGCAGTATTTT. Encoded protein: CASSQASSGRDTQYF.

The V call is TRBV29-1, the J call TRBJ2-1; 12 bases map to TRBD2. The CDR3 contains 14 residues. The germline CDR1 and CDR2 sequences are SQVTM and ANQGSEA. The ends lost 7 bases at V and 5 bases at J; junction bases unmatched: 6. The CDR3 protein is CSGSTSGRNNEQFF. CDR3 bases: TGCAGCGGTTCGACTAGCGGGAGAAACAATGAGCAGTTCTTC.

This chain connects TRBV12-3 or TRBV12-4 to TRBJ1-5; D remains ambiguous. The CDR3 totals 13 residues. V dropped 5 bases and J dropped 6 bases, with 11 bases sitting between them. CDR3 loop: CASSPRPGQPQHF. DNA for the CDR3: TGTGCCAGCAGTCCCCGACCGGGTCAGCCCCAGCATTTT.

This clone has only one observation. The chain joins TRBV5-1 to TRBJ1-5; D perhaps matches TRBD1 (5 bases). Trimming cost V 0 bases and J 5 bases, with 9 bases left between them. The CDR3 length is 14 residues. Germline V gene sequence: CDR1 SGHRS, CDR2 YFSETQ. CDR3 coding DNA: TGCGCCAGCAGCTTGGGTGGGGCCCATCAGCCCCAGCATTTT. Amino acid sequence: CASSLGGAHQPQHF.

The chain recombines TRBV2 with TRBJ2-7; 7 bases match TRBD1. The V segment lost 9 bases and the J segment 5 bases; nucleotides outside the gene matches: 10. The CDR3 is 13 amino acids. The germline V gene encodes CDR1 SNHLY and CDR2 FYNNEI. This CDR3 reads CASKTRQGDEQYF. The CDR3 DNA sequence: TGTGCCAGTAAAACCCGACAGGGCGACGAGCAGTACTTC.

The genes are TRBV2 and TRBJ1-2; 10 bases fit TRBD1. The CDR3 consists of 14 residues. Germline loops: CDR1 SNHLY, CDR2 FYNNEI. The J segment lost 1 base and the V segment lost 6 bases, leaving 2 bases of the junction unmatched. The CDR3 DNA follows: TGTGCCAGCAGGGGGACAGGGGATAACTATGGCTACACCTTC. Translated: CASRGTGDNYGYTF.